This T cell receptor beta chain was recorded in a study of cytomegalovirus exposure and HLA in healthy donors. Study outcomes and limitations: An apparent linkage of common viral pathogens to several of the most significant clusters emerged in a later analysis.

The PCR ran on 60 Vbeta and 13 Jbeta primers. Profiled with immunoSEQ multiplex PCR; TCRdb holds only in-frame clones, not every one. The table has over 40,000 clones, approximately 57% seen once. V was pared by 6 bases and J by 9 bases, with 12 bases of the junction left unmatched. CDR1 is SNHLY and CDR2 is FYNNEI in the germline V gene. This CDR3 has 16 residues. Remarks on this clone: Antigen specificity is unknown.

The chain combines TRBV2 with TRBJ1-6; 9 bases map to TRBD1. Sequences were obtained from PBMCs. This receptor was obtained from a man between 60 and 75 years old in good health and CMV-seropositive. CDR3 sequence (DNA): TGTGCCAGCAGACATACTACGGGACAGGGAGGTTCACCCCTCCACTTT. This gives the protein CASRHTTGQGGSPLHF.